Listed here are 27 T cell receptor beta chains from one sample, sequenced in a study of blood T cells in healthy people across ages (dated by TCRdb to the mid-2010s). The method behind the library was 5' RACE. Sequencer: Illumina HiSeq 2500. A second PCR of roughly 6 to 11 cycles was performed with a sample-barcoded 5' primer and a J-beta primer mix. TCRdb applied fastp at Q25 and MiXCR to the public reads, then kept only in-frame beta chains. For every CDR3 protein sequence, its rows merge into one entry that carries the most common genes and DNA. In all, the sample holds some 1.1 million distinct CDR3 sequences, and roughly two fifths of those were seen once. Less than 15% of the sample rests with the top ten. Sequencing was done on a sample of blood. These receptors all come from a man between 18 and 29 years old in good health.

V and J are TRBV12-3 or TRBV12-4 and TRBJ1-6; 7 bases align to TRBD1. Trimming at V came to 6 bases and at J to 9 bases, leaving 5 bases not matched to a gene. CDR3 size: 13 residues. The CDR3 sequence: CASSRAGGSPLHF. In DNA, the CDR3 is TGTGCCAGCAGCCGGGCAGGGGGTTCACCCCTCCACTTT.

About this clonotype itself: The junction and the germline gene differ at one end; a read error may be behind it. The chain combines TRBV7-7 with TRBJ1-5; no definite D call. Germline V gene data show CDR1 as SSHAT and CDR2 as FNYEAQ (reference sequence). CDR3 length equals 18 residues. The CDR3 sequence: CASSLGQQPDYSNQPQHF. The CDR3 nucleotides are TGTGCTAGCAGCTTAGGGCAACAACCCGACTATAGCAATCAGCCCCAGCATTTT.

The CDR3: CASSQPSGGVDIQYF. The CDR3 nucleotides are TGTGCCAGCAGCCAACCCTCGGGCGGGGTAGACATTCAGTACTTC. The chain employs TRBV3-1 and TRBJ2-4, with TRBD2 as a possible D gene (6 bases). The CDR3 runs to 15 residues. Per germline, CDR1 LGHDT and CDR2 YNNKEL (reference sequence). Trimming left V 2 bases short and J 8 bases short, with 16 bases between.

The J gene is TRBJ2-3, the V gene TRBV9; possible D gene TRBD2, 6 bases. Germline V CDR1 and CDR2: SGDLS, YYNGEE. V lost 0 bases and J 4 bases, leaving 12 bases between the germline ends. This CDR3 comprises 15 residues. The CDR3 region is CASSVDLASADTQYF. CDR3 nucleotides: TGTGCCAGCAGCGTAGACCTAGCGAGTGCAGATACGCAGTATTTT. The full variable domain, rest sourced from reference TRBV9 and TRBJ2-3, is DSGVTQTPKHLITATGQRVTLRCSPRSGDLSVYWYQQSLDQGLQFLIQYYNGEERAKGNILERFSAQQFPDLHSELNLSSLELGDSALYFCASSVDLASADTQYFGPGTRLTVL.

Worth noting for this clonotype: The junction departs from the called germline gene at one end, perhaps through a read error. The chain employs TRBV5-6 and TRBJ2-1; 9 nucleotides align to TRBD1. CDR3 length: 15 amino acids. Germline CDR1 is SGHDT and CDR2 is YYEEEE. The CDR3 spells CASSFWDRDVNERFF. The CDR3 bases are TGTGCCAGCAGCTTCTGGGACAGGGACGTTAATGAGCGGTTCTTC.

The chain is built from TRBV4-1 and TRBJ2-3; D is possibly TRBD1 (6 bases). V was cut by 0 bases and J by 2 bases, with 15 bases left in between. CDR3 length: 17 amino acids. CDR1 is MGHRA and CDR2 is YSYEKL in the germline V gene. The CDR3 nucleotides read TGCGCCAGCAGCCAAGAGGGGTGGGGACAATACACAGATACGCAGTATTTT. It specifies CASSQEGWGQYTDTQYF.

J is TRBJ1-1 and V is TRBV10-3; a weak D match, TRBD1 (6 bases). The CDR3 spans 11 residues. The V end lost 11 bases, the J end lost 7 bases, and 14 bases lay between the germline ends. The germline V gene has CDR1 ENHRY and CDR2 SYGVKD. The CDR3 reads CAVGTNLEAFF. CDR3 sequence (DNA): TGTGCCGTCGGGACAAATCTTGAAGCTTTCTTT.

CDR3 DNA: TGCAGTGCTGCGAGTAGTACAGGGGGTATAAGCTATGAGCAGTTCTTC. Residues: CSAASSTGGISYEQFF. The rearrangement uses TRBV20-1 and TRBJ2-1, with 8 bases that match TRBD1. The CDR3 is made up of 16 amino acids. The germline CDR1 and CDR2 sequences are DFQATT and SNEGSKA (reference sequence). With 5 bases clipped from V and 8 bases from J, the junction kept 17 bases outside the gene matches.

The rearrangement joins TRBV5-1 to TRBJ2-1, with 7 bases lining up with TRBD2. From germline, CDR1 is SGHRS and CDR2 YFSETQ. V shed 0 bases, J shed 12 bases, and the junction held 3 bases outside the gene matches. CDR3 length: 12 residues. The CDR3 DNA reads TGCGCCAGCAGCTTGGGGGAGGGCGGGCAGTTCTTC. It encodes CASSLGEGGQFF.

This clonotype was observed a few times. CDR3 nucleotides: TGTGCCAGCAGGATAAGGGGGTGGTCAGATACGCAGTATTTT. Protein product: CASRIRGWSDTQYF. This chain links TRBV7-8 with TRBJ2-3; tentative D call: TRBD1 (6 bases). Germline-derived CDR1 and CDR2 are SGHVS and FQNEAQ. CDR3 size: 14 residues. V lost 6 bases, J lost 4 bases, and 14 bases lay in between.

This clonotype has more than one count but fewer than ten. This chain joins TRBV6-5 and TRBJ1-1; D perhaps matches TRBD1 (5 bases). The germline CDR1 and CDR2 sequences are MNHEY and SVGAGI. The CDR3 sequence is 15 residues long. V lost 4 bases and J lost 0, with 12 bases in between. The DNA for the CDR3 is TGTGCCAGCAGTTCAAACAGGATAATGAACACTGAAGCTTTCTTT. Residues: CASSSNRIMNTEAFF.

The J gene is TRBJ2-3, the V gene TRBV7-9; 7 bases line up with TRBD2. This CDR3 has 17 residues. V dropped 6 bases and J dropped 6; count of bases not matched to a gene: 18. Germline CDR1 reads SEHNR; CDR2 reads FQNEAQ (reference sequence). The chain's CDR3 is CASRGGIRTGQRDTQYF. CDR3 bases: TGTGCCAGCAGGGGGGGGATACGGACGGGCCAGCGCGATACGCAGTATTTT.

This clonotype was seen only a few times. The CDR3 sequence is CATSRWGATEAFF. CDR3 in DNA: TGTGCCACCAGCAGGTGGGGGGCGACTGAAGCTTTCTTT. The V gene is TRBV15, the J gene TRBJ1-1, with D possibly matching TRBD1 (6 bases). V was shortened by 3 bases and J by 5 bases, with 10 bases between the two germline ends. This CDR3 is built from 13 residues. Germline-derived CDR1 and CDR2 are LNHNV and YYDKDF (reference sequence).

Only a few counts were recorded for this clonotype. J is TRBJ2-3 and V is TRBV20-1; 10 bases map to TRBD2. Losses at the gene ends were 5 bases for V and 2 bases for J; bases not matched to a gene: 10. Germline loops: CDR1 DFQATT, CDR2 SNEGSKA (reference sequence). The CDR3 is made up of 16 amino acids. The CDR3 nucleotides are TGCAGTGCTGCCCCCTCTAGCGGGGGCCACACAGATACGCAGTATTTT. Amino acids: CSAAPSSGGHTDTQYF.

The chain combines TRBV12-3 or TRBV12-4 with TRBJ1-2, with D maybe TRBD1 (5 bases). There are 13 residues in the CDR3. V lost 3 bases and J lost 10, with 15 bases in between. For the CDR3, the DNA is TGTGCCAGCAGTTTTAGCCTCCGACAGTCCTACACCTTC. Protein sequence: CASSFSLRQSYTF.

This chain links TRBV12-3 or TRBV12-4 with TRBJ2-1; the D gene could be TRBD1 or TRBD2 (5 bases each). The CDR3 is made up of 15 amino acids. The germline V and J ends were trimmed by 6 bases and 13 bases, with 25 bases remaining between them. In DNA, the CDR3 is TGTGCCAGCAGAGCTAAGGGACGCCGGGGAGAGACCCAGTTCTTC. The encoded protein is CASRAKGRRGETQFF.

This chain links TRBV5-1 with TRBJ2-1, with a possible D match to TRBD1 (6 bases). CDR1 and CDR2 (germline): SGHRS, YFSETQ. Trimming removed 0 bases at V and 8 bases at J, with 15 bases between. This CDR3 is built from 15 residues. The CDR3 spells CASSLDSGAVDEQFF. CDR3 coding DNA: TGCGCCAGCAGCTTGGATTCAGGGGCTGTGGATGAGCAGTTCTTC.

The chain joins TRBV6-5 to TRBJ1-2, with a weak D call TRBD1 (6 bases). The CDR3 is 15 amino acids. Germline V gives CDR1 MNHEY, CDR2 SVGAGI. Trimming pared 2 bases from V and 5 bases from J, leaving 15 bases between. The CDR3 DNA is TGTGCCAGCAGTTACCGGAACAGGGTTGGGTATGGCTACACCTTC. Amino acids: CASSYRNRVGYGYTF.

This clonotype occurred once. This rearrangement joins TRBV9 to TRBJ2-2; D gene ambiguous. The germline V and J ends were trimmed by 0 bases and 1 base, with 10 bases remaining between them. This CDR3 region has 16 residues. The germline V gene encodes CDR1 SGDLS and CDR2 YYNGEE. The CDR3 spells CASSVVPAQNTGELFF. The DNA for the CDR3 is TGTGCCAGCAGCGTAGTTCCGGCGCAGAACACCGGGGAGCTGTTTTTT.

For the CDR3, the DNA is TGTGCCAGCAGTACAACAGAGACAGGGATCTCCTACGAGCAGTACTTC. Translated, it gives CASSTTETGISYEQYF. The V gene is TRBV27, the J gene TRBJ2-7; 7 nucleotides agree with TRBD1. Losses at the gene ends were 5 bases for V and 0 bases for J; bases not matched to a gene: 10. Germline assignment: CDR1 MNHEY and CDR2 SMNVEV (reference sequence). This CDR3 is built from 16 residues.

The chain carries TRBV7-2 and TRBJ2-7; D is unclear. CDR1 and CDR2 (germline): SGHTA, FQGNSA. V was trimmed by 0 bases and J by 7 bases, leaving 19 bases between them. There are 16 residues in the CDR3. CDR3: CASSLARRPSYNEQYF. CDR3 nucleotide sequence: TGTGCCAGCAGCTTAGCGCGTCGGCCTTCCTACAATGAGCAGTACTTC.

This clonotype was seen more than once but under ten times. The V and J genes are TRBV10-3 and TRBJ1-2; 8 positions match TRBD1. Unmatched junction bases numbered 5, after V lost 5 bases and J lost 6 bases. CDR1 is ENHRY, CDR2 SYGVKD, per germline. This CDR3 is built from 13 residues. The chain's CDR3 is CAISPDRENGYTF. DNA of the CDR3: TGTGCCATCAGTCCGGACAGGGAGAATGGCTACACCTTC.

The chain employs TRBV27 and TRBJ2-5, with 13 nucleotides matching TRBD2. Unmatched junction bases numbered 10, after V lost 1 base and J lost 11 bases. This CDR3 spans 16 amino acids. Germline-derived CDR1 and CDR2 are MNHEY and SMNVEV (reference sequence). In nucleotides, the CDR3 is TGTGCCAGCAGTTTATTGACTAGCGGGGGGCCCAATGAGCAGTACTTC. Its translation is CASSLLTSGGPNEQYF.

This clonotype has a count of ten or more. The chain recombines TRBV7-9 with TRBJ2-3, with unresolved D. Germline CDR1 SEHNR, CDR2 FQNEAQ (reference sequence). Trimming left V 1 base short and J 6 bases short, with 5 bases between. This CDR3 comprises 12 residues. The chain's CDR3 is CASSLDLDTQYF. As DNA, the CDR3 is TGTGCCAGCAGCTTAGATTTGGATACGCAGTATTTT.

There are many counts of this clonotype. The chain is built from TRBV4-1 and TRBJ1-2; D gene uncertain. The CDR3 spans 14 residues. Germline V gene lookup returns CDR1 MGHRA and CDR2 YSYEKL. V was cut by 0 bases and J by 4 bases, with 9 bases left in between. CDR3 bases: TGCGCCAGCAGCCAAGACCGGTCTTTCTATGGCTACACCTTC. Its translation: CASSQDRSFYGYTF.

This chain connects TRBV5-1 to TRBJ1-1, with TRBD1 as a possible D gene (5 bases). The V and J ends lost 1 base and 4 bases respectively, with 20 bases between them. The CDR3 length is 17 residues. Germline CDR1 reads SGHRS; CDR2 reads YFSETQ. Written as DNA, the CDR3 is TGCGCCAGCAGCTTGTATGTGCAGGGTGATTGGGGCACTGAAGCTTTCTTT. Translating gives CASSLYVQGDWGTEAFF.

The J gene is TRBJ1-2, the V gene TRBV12-3 or TRBV12-4, with TRBD1 as a possible D gene (6 bases). V was trimmed by 7 bases and J by 6 bases, leaving 12 bases between them. The CDR3 consists of 12 residues. The CDR3 DNA follows: TGTGCCAGCAAGGAGGGGGATCATGGCTACACCTTC. Encoded protein: CASKEGDHGYTF.